The clone carrying this TCR beta chain was counted at least ten times. Its matching antigen is unknown. This sample is drawn from a study of T cells in Graves' hyperthyroidism and ophthalmopathy. Study-wide results and caveats: Ophthalmopathy was told apart from stable hyperthyroidism by a 13 V-J model. Blood held most thyroid clonotypes expanded above 0.001 frequency.

Amplified regions were TCR beta CDR3 sequences from RNA transcripts. First-round RT-PCR targeting the TCR CDR3 was performed with the HTBI primer set. TCRdb itself ran the multiplex PCR reads through MiXCR, one entry per CDR3 protein. The sample contains approximately 560,000 distinct CDR3 sequences, about 43% of which appear only once. Per germline, CDR1 LNHDA and CDR2 SQIVND (reference sequence). Trimming took off 10 bases at V and 5 bases at J, with 14 bases between the two ends. This CDR3 contains 12 residues. This sequence was found in a woman younger than 30 with Graves' hyperthyroidism. Sample: peripheral blood or thyroid tissue (not recorded which). The genes are TRBV19 and TRBJ2-5; TRBD2 is a possible D gene (5 bases). The CDR3 coding sequence is TGTGCCACCAGCCAGAGAGGGGAGACCCAGTACTTC. This encodes CATSQRGETQYF.